These T cell receptor beta chains were read from a single sample in a study of blood T cells in healthy people across ages. TCRdb ran MiXCR on the 5' RACE reads and lists one entry per CDR3 protein. The sample shows some 800,000 distinct CDR3 sequences, roughly 44% of them seen only once. What was sequenced was blood. The source is a man aged 55 to 70 in good health. Each CDR3 is given with its conserved first and last residue. Each record gives: clone size, V gene, CDR3 protein. A row's size may be missing; if present it is once, few, many or a size class.

medium-sized TRBV7-9 CASSLYYGYTF
NA TRBV5-1 CASSEKSETQETQYF
NA TRBV18 CASSPMPGGDYGYTF
NA TRBV4-2 CASSQDDRDQPQHF
NA TRBV27 CASSLRRIGCEQYF
NA TRBV29-1 CSVPAGGSTDTQYF
NA TRBV24-1 CATSDRGNTEAFF
many TRBV6-2/TRBV6-3 CASRPGLRQDTQYF
few TRBV25-1 CASSEYGGANYGYTF
NA TRBV7-2 CASSLDGQGYDQPQHF
NA TRBV27 CASSKEAKNIQYF
NA TRBV4-1 CASSQGTRGQQETQYF
NA TRBV16 CASRPTSGVFEFF
NA TRBV29-1 CSAGTGPGGLVLPGTGELFF
NA TRBV14 CASSRRLTGDTDTQYF
few TRBV5-1 CASSSVPGQASYNEQFF
NA TRBV28 CASSFGVQGYTF
NA TRBV7-9 CASSLAGHPDEQYF
NA TRBV28 CASSLGTGGLGQPQHF
few TRBV27 CASSLLAGADEQFF
few TRBV24-1 CATSDGINNEQFF
few TRBV7-2 CASRNRSAGGLNTGELFF
NA TRBV6-2/TRBV6-3 CASSSSQRGLYSLFF
NA TRBV9 CASSVGVSGGEQYF
NA TRBV20-1 CSAREDREDYGYTF
few TRBV7-2 CASSLARLGDGYTF
few TRBV11-2 CASSFEQGVGGSPLHF
NA TRBV7-2 CASSQRRNNSPLHF
NA TRBV5-1 CASSDLGVAASYNEQYF
many TRBV7-3 CASSLGRRETQYF
few TRBV21-1 CASSEWDGTYEQYF
many TRBV7-9 CASSSQILGGTEAFF
once TRBV6-5 CASSYSIGYEQYF
NA TRBV2 CASSTQGAGETQYF
NA TRBV30 CAWSLLGTAQDTQYF
NA TRBV7-2 CASSSSRISGTGGRQYF
NA TRBV6-4 CASSEGRTRTEAFF
NA TRBV28 CASSTDEKLFF
NA TRBV21-1 CARAHRDRGHEQYF
NA TRBV12-5 CASAPLFSNQPQHF
NA TRBV20-1 CSARGSAGGQNEQFF
NA TRBV3-1 CASSQNIGVTEAFF
NA TRBV6-2/TRBV6-3 CASSFSDRGVGANVLTF
once TRBV20-1 CGARDSGRGYEQYF
NA TRBV7-2 CATKGAGANTDTQYF
NA TRBV6-5 CASSRQGWNEQYF
NA TRBV14 CASSVRTVVYNEQFF
few TRBV7-2 CASSWMGTGVTFEQFF
few TRBV4-3 CASSQVKLGEQFF
few TRBV4-1 CASSQTPGAFNYGYTF
NA TRBV7-9 CASSLATGGQGRETPYF
NA TRBV5-1 CASSLVGTPDEQYF
NA TRBV9 CASSERGGRNTQYF
NA TRBV7-9 CASSLGVPGSNQPQHF
NA TRBV28 CASSFVRTGNPYEQYF
few TRBV13 CASSLWTSYEQYF
few TRBV7-2 CASSYDRTNYGYTF